This T cell receptor beta chain was retrieved from a study of blood T cell repertoires in COVID-19. Only in-frame clones appear in the TCRdb table, and some are missing; sequencing was by immunoSEQ multiplex PCR. This repertoire shows some 82,000 clones, 65% to 85% found once; its top ten account for approximately 37%. Trimming removed 5 bases from V and 8 bases from J, with 13 bases in between. CDR3 length equals 14 residues. Germline CDR1 and CDR2: SEHNR and FQNEAQ (reference sequence). This clonotype was sampled from an elderly man with active or convalescent COVID-19. The chain recombines TRBV7-9 with TRBJ1-6; no reliable D call. Sequencing was carried out using peripheral blood. CDR3: CASSKISEDSPLHF. The CDR3, as DNA: TGTGCCAGCAGCAAGATTTCGGAGGATTCACCCCTCCACTTT.